This passage covers 6 T cell receptor beta chains from one sample sequenced in a study of shared clonotypes between healthy human individuals. CD45RO-negative, CCR7-selected cells formed the naive CD8 fraction, which excluded terminally differentiated effector memory CD45RA+ cells. The assay was immunoSEQ multiplex PCR, and TCRdb's table has in-frame clones only and misses some. The sample includes about 2.1 million clones, 85% to 95% seen only once; the top ten take around 1.7%. The sequencing sample was made of naive CD8+ T cells from PBMCs. The receptors derive from a young man in good health. Some clones in this sample may be carry-over from other donors' samples.

V and J are TRBV15 and TRBJ1-1, with a tentative D call TRBD1 (6 bases). The CDR3 loop spans 14 amino acids. V lost 5 bases to trimming and J lost 3 bases, with 13 bases between them. Germline assignment: CDR1 LNHNV and CDR2 YYDKDF (reference sequence). CDR3 coding DNA: TGTGCCACCAGCGCTTTTAGGGGGGACACTGAAGCTTTCTTT. Translated, it gives CATSAFRGDTEAFF.

V and J are TRBV7-8 and TRBJ1-1; 10 nucleotides agree with TRBD1. The CDR3 is 16 residues long. From germline, CDR1 is SGHVS and CDR2 FQNEAQ. J lost 2 bases, V lost 4 bases, and 7 bases had no gene match. The CDR3 nucleotides are TGTGCCAGCAGCTCCCGGGACAGGGGCCCTAACACTGAAGCTTTCTTT. Translated: CASSSRDRGPNTEAFF.

Note on this clone: In the same sample, other DNA sequences code for this CDR3. The chain recombines TRBV5-6 with TRBJ1-5; the D is unclear. V dropped 0 bases and J dropped 4 bases, with 8 bases sitting between them. CDR1 and CDR2 from the germline V gene are SGHDT and YYEEEE. This CDR3 is built from 14 residues. CDR3 nucleotide sequence: TGTGCCAGCAGCTTGGGGGGTGGAAATCAGCCCCAGCATTTT. Amino acids: CASSLGGGNQPQHF. Full variable domain (remainder filled in from reference TRBV5-6 and TRBJ1-5): DAGVTQSPTHLIKTRGQQVTLRCSPKSGHDTVSWYQQALGQGPQFIFQYYEEEERQRGNFPDRFSGHQFPNYSSELNVNALLLGDSALYLCASSLGGGNQPQHFGDGTRLSIL.

This clone is a singleton in its sample. The chain couples TRBV5-6 to TRBJ2-3; no reliable D call. Germline V gives CDR1 SGHDT, CDR2 YYEEEE. With 3 bases removed from V and 4 bases from J, the gap between germline ends came to 6 bases. This CDR3 has 12 residues. The CDR3 spells CASSWGSDTQYF. In DNA form, the CDR3 reads TGTGCCAGCAGCTGGGGATCAGATACGCAGTATTTT.

A note on this clone: The sample has other DNA sequences that encode this CDR3 too. The chain combines TRBV7-9 with TRBJ2-7; D is ambiguous. The CDR3 loop spans 14 amino acids. Per germline, CDR1 SEHNR and CDR2 FQNEAQ (reference sequence). Trimming cost V 4 bases and J 2 bases, with 12 bases left between them. This CDR3 reads CASSSPDGTYEQYF. CDR3 nucleotide sequence: TGTGCCAGCAGCTCGCCGGACGGCACCTACGAGCAGTACTTC.

On this clone: Other nucleotide sequences in the sample specify the same CDR3. The chain has TRBV27 and TRBJ1-2, with D tentatively TRBD1 (6 bases). V was pared by 3 bases and J by 7 bases, with 12 bases between. The length of the CDR3 is 13 residues. Germline CDR1 reads MNHEY; CDR2 reads SMNVEV (reference sequence). The CDR3 DNA sequence: TGTGCCAGCAGTTTCGCGGGGGCAGGTGGCTACACCTTC. Amino acid sequence: CASSFAGAGGYTF.